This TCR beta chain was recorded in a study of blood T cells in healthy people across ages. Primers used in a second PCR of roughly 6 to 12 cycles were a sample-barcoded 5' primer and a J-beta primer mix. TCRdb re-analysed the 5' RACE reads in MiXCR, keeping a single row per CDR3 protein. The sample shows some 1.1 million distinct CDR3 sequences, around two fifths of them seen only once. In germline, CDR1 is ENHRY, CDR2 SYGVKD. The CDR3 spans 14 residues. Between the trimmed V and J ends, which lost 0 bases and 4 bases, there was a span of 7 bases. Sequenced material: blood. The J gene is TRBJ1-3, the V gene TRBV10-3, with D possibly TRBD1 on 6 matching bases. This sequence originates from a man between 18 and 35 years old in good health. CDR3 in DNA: TGTGCCATCAGTGAGTCCGGGACAGGAAACACCATATATTTT. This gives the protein CAISESGTGNTIYF.